The text below deals with one T cell receptor (beta chain). Its specificity is unknown. Time point in this sample: newly diagnosed GD, antithyroid drugs for less than 3 months. There was RNA extracted from PBMCs, and the TCR library was made from it. According to the study, TCR beta libraries were built with iRepertoire HTBI primers and CDR3-region Arm-PCR. TCRdb reanalysed the multiplex PCR reads using MiXCR and keeps one entry per CDR3 protein. The sample consists of about 210,000 distinct CDR3 sequences, around 20% of them appearing once. The CDR3 spans 14 residues. Per germline, CDR1 LNHDA and CDR2 SQIVND (reference sequence). V was trimmed by 6 bases and J by 2 bases, leaving 13 bases between them. These data originate in a study of regulatory T cells in long-lasting Graves disease. Study-wide findings and caveats: Graves' patients with persistent disease showed TCR diversity lower than patients newly diagnosed.

This same sample was also taken into another study, of T cells in Graves' hyperthyroidism and ophthalmopathy. That work contributes: First-round RT-PCR targeting the TCR CDR3 was performed with the HTBI primer set. The majority of expanded thyroid clonotypes above 0.001 also appeared in blood. By a 13 V-J model, ophthalmopathy was set apart from stable hyperthyroidism.

This TCR was recovered from a woman in her thirties with Graves disease. The gene calls are TRBV19 and TRBJ2-5; TRBD1 is a possible D gene (5 bases). The material was peripheral blood mononuclear cells (PBMCs), obtained at new diagnosis, from a patient treated with antithyroid drugs. This CDR3 reads CASRVAGQQETQYF. The CDR3 DNA reads as TGTGCCAGTAGAGTGGCAGGGCAGCAAGAGACCCAGTACTTC.